Below are 12 T cell receptor beta chains sequenced from a single sample in a study of cytomegalovirus exposure and HLA in healthy donors. With 60 Vbeta and 13 Jbeta primers, the PCR was carried out. Generated by immunoSEQ multiplex PCR, the TCRdb table keeps only in-frame clones and is missing some. Here the sample spans 120,000 or so clones, over 60% being singletons. The sample consisted of PBMCs. The receptors originated from a middle-aged woman in good health and CMV-seropositive.

CDR3 loop: CASSRGTDNTEAFF. CDR3 DNA sequence: TGCGCCAGCAGCCGGGGGACAGACAACACTGAAGCTTTCTTT. The rearrangement links TRBV4-3 to TRBJ1-1; TRBD1 agrees at 7 bases. In germline, CDR1 is LGHNA, CDR2 YSLEER. CDR3 length: 14 residues. Trimming removed 4 bases from V and 2 bases from J; junction bases left unmatched: 4.

This clone turned up a few times. The rearrangement joins TRBV4-3 to TRBJ2-1; 8 bases fit TRBD2. Germline V gene sequence: CDR1 LGHNA, CDR2 YSLEER. The CDR3 covers 17 residues. With 0 bases clipped from V and 5 bases from J, the junction kept 9 bases outside the gene matches. This CDR3 is CASSQDLDGGDDNEQFF. The CDR3, as DNA: TGCGCCAGCAGCCAAGATTTGGACGGGGGGGATGACAATGAGCAGTTCTTC.

The chain uses TRBV6-4 and TRBJ1-5, with a possible D match to TRBD1 (5 bases). Trimming removed 6 bases from V and 1 base from J, with 13 bases in between. The CDR3 consists of 15 residues. Germline CDR1 is MRHNA and CDR2 is SNTAGT. The CDR3 sequence is CASRPRQKSNQPQHF. For the CDR3, the DNA is TGTGCCAGCAGACCAAGACAGAAAAGCAATCAGCCCCAGCATTTT.

This clone turned up a few times. The genes are TRBV27 and TRBJ1-2; D is unclear. The CDR3 has 14 residues. Trimming left V 7 bases short and J 4 bases short, with 16 bases between. In germline, CDR1 is MNHEY, CDR2 SMNVEV (reference sequence). The CDR3 spells CASTSSGSPYGYTF. The CDR3 nucleotides read TGTGCCAGCACCTCAAGTGGGAGTCCCTATGGCTACACCTTC.

J is TRBJ2-1 and V is TRBV4-1; 10 nucleotides line up with TRBD2. The V gene's germline CDR1 is MGHRA and CDR2 YSYEKL. The ends lost 1 base at V and 4 bases at J; junction bases unmatched: 7. The CDR3 has 17 residues. In nucleotides, the CDR3 is TGCGCCAGCAGCCAAGGGTTAGCGGGGGGCTCATACAATGAGCAGTTCTTC. It yields the protein CASSQGLAGGSYNEQFF.

The CDR3 nucleotides are TGCGCCAGCAGCCCAACGGACAGGGGCTATGGCTACACCTTC. Its translation: CASSPTDRGYGYTF. The chain joins TRBV4-3 to TRBJ1-2; 9 nucleotides match TRBD1. V was pared by 4 bases and J by 4 bases, with 4 bases of the junction left unmatched. CDR1 LGHNA and CDR2 YSLEER come from the germline V gene. There are 14 residues in the CDR3.

There are a few counts of this clone. The junction and the germline gene differ at one end; a read error may be behind it. The rearrangement links TRBV7-7 to TRBJ2-5, with D possibly being TRBD1 (6 bases). This CDR3 has 13 residues. Germline V gene data show CDR1 as SSHAT and CDR2 as FNYEAQ (reference sequence). Here the CDR3 reads CASSFSTGETQYF. The CDR3, as DNA: TGTGCTAGCAGCTTCTCCACAGGGGAGACCCAGTACTTC.

This sequence joins TRBV10-3 and TRBJ1-2; 8 bases are shared with TRBD1. There are 14 residues in the CDR3. V gave up 4 bases and J gave up 4 bases; unmatched junction bases: 5. CDR1 ENHRY and CDR2 SYGVKD come from the germline V gene. CDR3 amino acids: CAISVTGAGYGYTF. CDR3 nucleotides: TGTGCCATCAGTGTGACAGGGGCTGGCTATGGCTACACCTTC.

The V and J genes are TRBV10-3 and TRBJ1-2; D remains unclear. The CDR3 totals 18 residues. CDR1 and CDR2 from the germline V gene are ENHRY and SYGVKD. V was pared by 0 bases and J by 2 bases, with 19 bases between. The CDR3 protein is CAISESNRVRDPNYGYTF. The CDR3 DNA is TGTGCCATCAGTGAGTCGAATCGTGTACGGGATCCGAACTATGGCTACACCTTC.

The V call is TRBV7-9, the J call TRBJ2-1; tentatively, D is TRBD1 (6 bases). CDR3 length: 16 amino acids. Germline V gives CDR1 SEHNR, CDR2 FQNEAQ (reference sequence). V was clipped by 2 bases and J by 2 bases, with 13 bases between them. The CDR3 coding sequence is TGTGCCAGCAGCTTAAGTAACAGGGTCACCTACAATGAGCAGTTCTTC. Translation gives CASSLSNRVTYNEQFF.

The chain is built from TRBV7-2 and TRBJ2-5, with D possibly TRBD1 on 6 matching bases. Trimming shortened V by 8 bases and J by 3 bases, and 13 bases separated the two germline ends. Per the germline V gene, CDR1 is SGHTA and CDR2 is FQGNSA. The CDR3 consists of 13 residues. The CDR3 is CASAGDIEETQYF. As DNA, the CDR3 is TGTGCCAGCGCCGGGGACATCGAAGAGACCCAGTACTTC.

This clone has just a few counts. The V and J genes are TRBV4-1 and TRBJ1-1, with 9 bases matching TRBD1. The CDR3 totals 15 residues. Germline CDR1 reads MGHRA; CDR2 reads YSYEKL. J gave up 5 bases and V 4 bases, and 8 bases lay outside the gene matches. CDR3 bases: TGCGCCAGCAGCCCAACGAACAGGGGGCTTACTGAAGCTTTCTTT. As protein: CASSPTNRGLTEAFF.